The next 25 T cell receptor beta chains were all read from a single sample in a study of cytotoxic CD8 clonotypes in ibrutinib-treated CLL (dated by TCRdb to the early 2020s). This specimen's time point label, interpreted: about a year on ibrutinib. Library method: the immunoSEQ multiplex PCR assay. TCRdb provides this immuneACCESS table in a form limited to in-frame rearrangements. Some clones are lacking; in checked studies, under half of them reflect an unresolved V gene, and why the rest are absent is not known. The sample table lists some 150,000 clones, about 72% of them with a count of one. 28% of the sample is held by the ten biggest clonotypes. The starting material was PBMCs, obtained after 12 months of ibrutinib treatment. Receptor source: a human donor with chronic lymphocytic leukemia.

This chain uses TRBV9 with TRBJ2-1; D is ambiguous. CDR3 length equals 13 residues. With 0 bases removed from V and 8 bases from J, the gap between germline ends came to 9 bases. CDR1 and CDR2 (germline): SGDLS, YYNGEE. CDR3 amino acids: CASSVAMAYEQFF. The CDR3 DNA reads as TGTGCCAGCAGCGTAGCTATGGCCTATGAGCAGTTCTTC.

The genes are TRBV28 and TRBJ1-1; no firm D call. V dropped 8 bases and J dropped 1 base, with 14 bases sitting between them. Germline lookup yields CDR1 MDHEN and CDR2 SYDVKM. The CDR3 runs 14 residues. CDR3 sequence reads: CASPKDLTNTEAFF. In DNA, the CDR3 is TGTGCCAGCCCAAAGGATCTTACGAACACTGAAGCTTTCTTT.

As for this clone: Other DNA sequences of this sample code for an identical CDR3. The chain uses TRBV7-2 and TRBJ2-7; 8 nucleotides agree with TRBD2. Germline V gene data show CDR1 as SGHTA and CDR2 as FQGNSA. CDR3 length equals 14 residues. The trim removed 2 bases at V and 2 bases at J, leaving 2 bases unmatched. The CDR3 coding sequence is TGTGCCAGCAGCTTAACTAGCGGAACCTACGAGCAGTACTTC. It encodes CASSLTSGTYEQYF. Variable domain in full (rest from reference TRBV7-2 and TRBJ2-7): GAGVSQSPSNKVTEKGKDVELRCDPISGHTALYWYRQSLGQGLEFLIYFQGNSAPDKSGLPSDRFSAERTGGSVSTLTIQRTQQEDSAVYLCASSLTSGTYEQYFGPGTRLTVT.

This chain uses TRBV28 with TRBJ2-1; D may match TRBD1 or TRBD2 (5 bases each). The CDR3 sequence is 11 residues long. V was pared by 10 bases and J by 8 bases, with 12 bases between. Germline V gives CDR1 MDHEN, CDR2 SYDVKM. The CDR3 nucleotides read TGTGCCACAGAGGGGAGTTATGAGCAGTTCTTC. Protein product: CATEGSYEQFF.

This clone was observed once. The CDR3 coding sequence is TGTGCCAGCAGTTTTGGGGGATGGGGTGGCTACACCTTC. It is translated as CASSFGGWGGYTF. This chain uses TRBV28 with TRBJ1-2, with D possibly being TRBD1 (5 bases). Between the trimmed V and J ends, which lost 3 bases and 7 bases, there was a span of 12 bases. Germline V gene data show CDR1 as MDHEN and CDR2 as SYDVKM. The CDR3 runs 13 residues.

CDR3 sequence (DNA): TGTGCCAGCAGCTTAGGGCTATACCAAAACCAAAGAAACAATGAGCAGTTCTTC. The encoded protein is CASSLGLYQNQRNNEQFF. The gene calls are TRBV7-6 and TRBJ2-1; the D is unclear. Per the germline V gene, CDR1 is SGHVS and CDR2 is FNYEAQ. CDR3 length: 18 residues. Between the trimmed V and J ends, which lost 1 base and 5 bases, there was a span of 21 bases.

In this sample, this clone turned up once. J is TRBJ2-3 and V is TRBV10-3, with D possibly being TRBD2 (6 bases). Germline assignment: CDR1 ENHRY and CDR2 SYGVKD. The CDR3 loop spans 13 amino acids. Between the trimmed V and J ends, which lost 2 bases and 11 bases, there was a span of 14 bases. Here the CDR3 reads CAISERRLVWQYF. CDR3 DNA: TGTGCCATCAGTGAGAGGAGACTAGTTTGGCAGTATTTT.

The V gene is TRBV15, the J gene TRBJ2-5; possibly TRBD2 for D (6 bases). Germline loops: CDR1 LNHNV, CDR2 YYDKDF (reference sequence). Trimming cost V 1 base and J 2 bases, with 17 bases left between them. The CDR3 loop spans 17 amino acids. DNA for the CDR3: TGTGCCACCAGCAGAGGGGGGGAGCTTCTCTCACAAGAGACCCAGTACTTC. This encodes CATSRGGELLSQETQYF.

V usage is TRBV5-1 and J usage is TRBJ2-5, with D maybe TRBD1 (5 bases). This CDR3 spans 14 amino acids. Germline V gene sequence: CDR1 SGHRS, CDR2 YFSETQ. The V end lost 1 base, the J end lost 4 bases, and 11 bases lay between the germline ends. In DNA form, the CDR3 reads TGCGCCAGCAGCTTGTCTCAGGGTGGAGAGACCCAGTACTTC. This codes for CASSLSQGGETQYF.

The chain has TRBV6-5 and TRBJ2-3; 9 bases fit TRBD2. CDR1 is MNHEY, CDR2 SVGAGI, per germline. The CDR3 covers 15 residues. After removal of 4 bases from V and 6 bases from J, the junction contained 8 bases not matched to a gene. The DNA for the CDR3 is TGTGCCAGCAGTTCCTCGGGACTAGCATTCGATACGCAGTATTTT. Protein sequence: CASSSSGLAFDTQYF.

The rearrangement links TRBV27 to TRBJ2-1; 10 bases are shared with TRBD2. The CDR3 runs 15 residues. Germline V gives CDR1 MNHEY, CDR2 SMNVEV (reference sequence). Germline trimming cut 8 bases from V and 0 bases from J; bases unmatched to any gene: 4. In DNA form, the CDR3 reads TGTGCCAGCCAAGCGGGAGGGAGCTCCTACAATGAGCAGTTCTTC. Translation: CASQAGGSSYNEQFF.

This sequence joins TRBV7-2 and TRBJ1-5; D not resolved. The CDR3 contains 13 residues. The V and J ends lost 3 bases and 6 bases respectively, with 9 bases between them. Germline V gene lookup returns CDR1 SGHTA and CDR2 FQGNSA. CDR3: CASSFDERQPQHF. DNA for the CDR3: TGTGCCAGCAGCTTCGACGAGCGTCAGCCCCAGCATTTT.

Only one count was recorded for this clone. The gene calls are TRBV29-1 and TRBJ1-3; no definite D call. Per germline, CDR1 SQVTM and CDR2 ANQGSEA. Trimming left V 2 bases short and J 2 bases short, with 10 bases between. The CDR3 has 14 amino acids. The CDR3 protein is CSVETDLAGNTIYF. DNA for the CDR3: TGCAGCGTTGAAACGGATCTGGCTGGAAACACCATATATTTT.

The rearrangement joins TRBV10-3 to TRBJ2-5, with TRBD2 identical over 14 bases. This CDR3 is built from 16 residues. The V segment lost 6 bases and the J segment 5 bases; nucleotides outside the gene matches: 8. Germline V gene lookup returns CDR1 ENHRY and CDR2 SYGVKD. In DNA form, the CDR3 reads TGTGCCATCAGCGGGACTAGCGGGGGCCCCAGGGAGACCCAGTACTTC. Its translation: CAISGTSGGPRETQYF.

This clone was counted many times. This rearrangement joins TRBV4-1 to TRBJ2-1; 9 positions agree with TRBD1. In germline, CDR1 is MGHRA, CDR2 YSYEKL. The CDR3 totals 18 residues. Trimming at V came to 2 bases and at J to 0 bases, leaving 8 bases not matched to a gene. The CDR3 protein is CASSQLQGAVLSYNEQFF. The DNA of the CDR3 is TGCGCCAGCAGCCAATTACAGGGGGCCGTTCTCTCCTACAATGAGCAGTTCTTC.

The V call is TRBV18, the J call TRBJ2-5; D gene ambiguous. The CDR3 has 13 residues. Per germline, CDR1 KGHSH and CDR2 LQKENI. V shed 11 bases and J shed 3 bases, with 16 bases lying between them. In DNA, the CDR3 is TGTGCCGCCACCCCCGGGCCCGAAGAGACCCAGTACTTC. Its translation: CAATPGPEETQYF. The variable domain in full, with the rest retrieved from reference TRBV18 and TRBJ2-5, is NAGVMQNPRHLVRRRGQEARLRCSPMKGHSHVYWYRQLPEEGLKFMVYLQKENIIDESGMPKERFSAEFPKEGPSILRIQQVVRGDSAAYFCAATPGPEETQYFGPGTRLLVL.

The CDR3 is CATSRDRAGIFSNQPQHF. The CDR3, as DNA: TGTGCCACCAGCAGAGATAGGGCAGGGATCTTTAGCAATCAGCCCCAGCATTTT. The chain couples TRBV15 to TRBJ1-5; the D gene is possibly TRBD1 (5 bases). Trimming stripped 0 bases from V and 0 bases from J, with 15 bases between. This CDR3 is built from 18 residues. Germline V gene lookup returns CDR1 LNHNV and CDR2 YYDKDF (reference sequence).

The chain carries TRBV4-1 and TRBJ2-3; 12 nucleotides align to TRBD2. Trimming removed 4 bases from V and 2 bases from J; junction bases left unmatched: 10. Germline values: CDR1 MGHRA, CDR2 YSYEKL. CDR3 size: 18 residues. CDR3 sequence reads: CASSRFSSGGAFTDTQYF. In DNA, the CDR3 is TGCGCCAGCAGCCGCTTCTCTAGCGGGGGGGCATTCACAGATACGCAGTATTTT.

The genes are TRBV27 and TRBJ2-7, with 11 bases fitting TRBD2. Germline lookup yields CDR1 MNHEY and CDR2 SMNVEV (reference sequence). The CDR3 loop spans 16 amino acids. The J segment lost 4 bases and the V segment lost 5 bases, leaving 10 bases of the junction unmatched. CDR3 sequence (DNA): TGTGCCAGCAGTGCACTCCTAGCGGGGGGCCCTTACGAGCAGTACTTC. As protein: CASSALLAGGPYEQYF.

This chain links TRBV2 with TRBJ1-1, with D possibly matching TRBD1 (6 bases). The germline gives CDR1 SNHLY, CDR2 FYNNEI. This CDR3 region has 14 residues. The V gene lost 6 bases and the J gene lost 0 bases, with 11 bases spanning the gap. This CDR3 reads CASRDSPLNTEAFF. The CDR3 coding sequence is TGTGCCAGCAGGGACAGCCCTTTGAACACTGAAGCTTTCTTT.

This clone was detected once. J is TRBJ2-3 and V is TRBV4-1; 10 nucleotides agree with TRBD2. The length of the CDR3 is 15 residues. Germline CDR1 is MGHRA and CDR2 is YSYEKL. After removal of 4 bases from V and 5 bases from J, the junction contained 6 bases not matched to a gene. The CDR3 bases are TGCGCCAGCAGCCCAGAATCTAGCGGGAGAGATACGCAGTATTTT. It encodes CASSPESSGRDTQYF.

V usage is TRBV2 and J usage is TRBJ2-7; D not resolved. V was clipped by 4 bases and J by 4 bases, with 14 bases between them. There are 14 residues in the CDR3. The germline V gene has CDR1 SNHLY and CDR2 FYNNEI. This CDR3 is CASSGRQDGYEQYF. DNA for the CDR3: TGTGCCAGCAGTGGAAGGCAGGATGGTTACGAGCAGTACTTC.

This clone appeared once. The CDR3 bases are TGCGCCAGCAGCCGGACAGGGACCGATTCACCCCTCCACTTT. It specifies CASSRTGTDSPLHF. V gene TRBV5-1 combines with J gene TRBJ1-6; TRBD1 agrees at 8 bases. The CDR3 spans 14 residues. Germline-derived CDR1 and CDR2 are SGHRS and YFSETQ. V was pared by 4 bases and J by 8 bases, with 5 bases of the junction left unmatched.

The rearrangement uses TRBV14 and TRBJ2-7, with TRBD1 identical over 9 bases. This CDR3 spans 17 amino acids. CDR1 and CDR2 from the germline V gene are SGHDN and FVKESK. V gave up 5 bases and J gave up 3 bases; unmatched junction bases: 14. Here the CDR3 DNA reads TGTGCCAGCAGCAAAATCCTTGGGACAGGGCCCCTCTACGAGCAGTACTTC. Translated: CASSKILGTGPLYEQYF.

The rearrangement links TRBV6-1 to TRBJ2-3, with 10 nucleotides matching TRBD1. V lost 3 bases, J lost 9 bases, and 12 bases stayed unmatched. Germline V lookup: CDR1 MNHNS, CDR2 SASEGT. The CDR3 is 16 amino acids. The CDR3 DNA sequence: TGTGCCAGCAGTGATAGAGCCGGGACAGGGGCCCTCACGCAGTATTTT. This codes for CASSDRAGTGALTQYF.